Listed below are T cell receptor beta chains from one sample, sequenced in a study of neoadjuvant anti-PD-1 for oral cavity cancer. TCRdb keeps only in-frame clones here, not all; method: immunoSEQ multiplex PCR. The sample lists around 14,000 clones; just under 75% were seen once. The sample in question was PBMCs, obtained after nivolumab (anti-PD-1) treatment. These TCRs come from a person aged 35-79 years with oral cavity squamous cell carcinoma. CDR3s include the opening cysteine and the closing phenylalanine or tryptophan. A D gene is named only where the DNA matches it firmly. Expanded clones get a size class; other rows say once, few or many, or leave the size out.

j_gene: TRBJ2-1; v_gene: TRBV7-6; len: 17; abundance: -; d_gene: -; CDR3aa: CASSLIPTISIYGEQFF; CDR3nt: TGTGCCAGCAGTTTGATCCCTACTATCTCGATTTACGGTGAGCAGTTCTTC
j_gene: TRBJ2-7; v_gene: TRBV30; len: 15; abundance: -; d_gene: -; CDR3aa: CAWSVGGAGSYEQYF; CDR3nt: TGTGCCTGGAGTGTTGGGGGGGCCGGGTCCTACGAGCAGTACTTC
j_gene: TRBJ2-7; v_gene: TRBV5-1; len: 15; abundance: -; d_gene: TRBD2; CDR3aa: CASSLVAGGRNEQYF; CDR3nt: TGCGCCAGCAGCTTGGTTGCGGGAGGGCGTAACGAGCAGTACTTC
j_gene: TRBJ2-7; v_gene: TRBV11-2; len: 15; abundance: -; d_gene: TRBD1; CDR3aa: CASSLTRDRGYEQYF; CDR3nt: TGTGCCAGCAGCCTGACCCGGGACAGGGGCTACGAGCAGTACTTC
j_gene: TRBJ2-1; v_gene: TRBV7-9; len: 16; abundance: -; d_gene: -; CDR3aa: CASSTYRGTTYNEQFF; CDR3nt: TGTGCCAGCAGCACATATAGAGGGACCACCTACAATGAGCAGTTCTTC
j_gene: TRBJ2-7; v_gene: TRBV2; len: 14; abundance: -; d_gene: TRBD1; CDR3aa: CASSSDRGDYEQYF; CDR3nt: TGTGCCAGCAGTTCGGACAGGGGAGACTACGAGCAGTACTTC
j_gene: TRBJ2-7; v_gene: TRBV30; len: 13; abundance: -; d_gene: -; CDR3aa: CAWTKGQAYEQYF; CDR3nt: TGTGCCTGGACTAAGGGACAAGCCTACGAGCAGTACTTC
j_gene: TRBJ2-4; v_gene: TRBV2; len: 14; abundance: -; d_gene: TRBD1; CDR3aa: CASRTRTGENIQYF; CDR3nt: TGTGCCAGCAGGACCCGGACAGGGGAAAACATTCAGTACTTC
j_gene: TRBJ2-2; v_gene: TRBV19; len: 17; abundance: once; d_gene: -; CDR3aa: CASSISPDSLNTGELFF; CDR3nt: TGTGCCAGTAGTATCTCTCCGGACTCCCTTAACACCGGGGAGCTGTTTTTT
j_gene: TRBJ1-2; v_gene: TRBV29-1; len: 13; abundance: -; d_gene: -; CDR3aa: CSVVKGRNYGYTF; CDR3nt: TGCAGCGTTGTCAAGGGACGGAACTATGGCTACACCTTC
j_gene: TRBJ2-1; v_gene: TRBV19; len: 15; abundance: -; d_gene: -; CDR3aa: CASSPAGNSYNEQFF; CDR3nt: TGTGCCAGTTCTCCCGCGGGAAACTCCTACAATGAGCAGTTCTTC
j_gene: TRBJ2-2; v_gene: TRBV5-6; len: 16; abundance: -; d_gene: -; CDR3aa: CASSLAGGSGTGELFF; CDR3nt: TGTGCCAGCAGCTTGGCCGGGGGATCGGGGACCGGGGAGCTGTTTTTT
j_gene: TRBJ2-1; v_gene: TRBV19; len: 15; abundance: -; d_gene: -; CDR3aa: CASSISTSSYNEQFF; CDR3nt: TGTGCCAGTAGTATATCGACTAGCTCCTACAATGAGCAGTTCTTC
j_gene: TRBJ2-1; v_gene: TRBV10-2; len: 14; abundance: -; d_gene: TRBD2; CDR3aa: CASAIAGTYNEQFF; CDR3nt: TGCGCCAGTGCGATAGCGGGAACCTACAATGAGCAGTTCTTC
j_gene: TRBJ1-2; v_gene: TRBV5-4; len: 14; abundance: -; d_gene: TRBD1; CDR3aa: CASSFPGQGHGYTF; CDR3nt: TGTGCCAGCAGTTTTCCGGGACAGGGCCATGGCTACACCTTC
j_gene: TRBJ2-3; v_gene: TRBV5-5; len: 16; abundance: -; d_gene: -; CDR3aa: CASSQAPGLGGDTQYF; CDR3nt: TGTGCCAGCTCGCAAGCTCCGGGACTGGGTGGGGATACGCAGTATTTT
j_gene: TRBJ1-2; v_gene: TRBV5-1; len: 16; abundance: -; d_gene: TRBD1; CDR3aa: CASSPMDRPSNYGYTF; CDR3nt: TGCGCCAGCAGCCCCATGGACAGGCCTTCTAACTATGGCTACACCTTC
j_gene: TRBJ2-1; v_gene: TRBV5-1; len: 20; abundance: -; d_gene: TRBD2; CDR3aa: CASSTPRGGLADSSYNEQFF; CDR3nt: TGCGCCAGCAGCACTCCGAGGGGGGGACTAGCGGATAGCTCCTACAATGAGCAGTTCTTC
j_gene: TRBJ1-5; v_gene: TRBV2; len: 15; abundance: -; d_gene: -; CDR3aa: CASSREPYSNQPQHF; CDR3nt: TGTGCCAGCAGTCGCGAACCGTATAGCAATCAGCCCCAGCATTTT
j_gene: TRBJ1-4; v_gene: TRBV6-5; len: 14; abundance: -; d_gene: TRBD1; CDR3aa: CASSRGQGNEKLFF; CDR3nt: TGTGCCAGCAGCCGAGGACAGGGGAATGAAAAACTGTTTTTT
j_gene: TRBJ2-2; v_gene: TRBV29-1; len: 12; abundance: once; d_gene: -; CDR3aa: CSVDRGGGELFF; CDR3nt: TGCAGCGTTGACAGGGGTGGCGGGGAGCTGTTTTTT
j_gene: TRBJ2-6; v_gene: TRBV15; len: 15; abundance: once; d_gene: -; CDR3aa: CATSREVGGANVLTF; CDR3nt: TGTGCCACCAGCAGAGAAGTGGGCGGGGCCAACGTCCTGACTTTC
j_gene: TRBJ2-3; v_gene: TRBV7-7; len: 14; abundance: -; d_gene: TRBD1; CDR3aa: CASSLGQGVDTQYF; CDR3nt: TGTGCCAGCAGCCTTGGACAGGGGGTAGATACGCAGTATTTT
j_gene: TRBJ1-2; v_gene: TRBV2; len: 14; abundance: -; d_gene: -; CDR3aa: CASSARSRAYGYTF; CDR3nt: TGTGCCAGCAGTGCCCGTAGCAGGGCCTATGGCTACACCTTC
j_gene: TRBJ2-1; v_gene: TRBV18; len: 17; abundance: -; d_gene: TRBD1; CDR3aa: CASSPTGAQFSYNEQFF; CDR3nt: TGTGCCAGCTCACCAACAGGGGCTCAATTCTCCTACAATGAGCAGTTCTTC
j_gene: TRBJ2-7; v_gene: TRBV18; len: 13; abundance: -; d_gene: TRBD1; CDR3aa: CASSRDRTYEQYF; CDR3nt: TGTGCCAGCTCGCGGGACAGGACTTACGAGCAGTACTTC
j_gene: TRBJ1-1; v_gene: TRBV6-6; len: 14; abundance: -; d_gene: -; CDR3aa: CASRLQERGTEAFF; CDR3nt: TGTGCCAGCCGATTACAGGAGCGGGGCACTGAAGCTTTCTTT
j_gene: TRBJ1-4; v_gene: TRBV5-1; len: 16; abundance: -; d_gene: -; CDR3aa: CASSQFFSRGGEKLFF; CDR3nt: TGCGCCAGCAGCCAGTTCTTTTCGAGAGGGGGGGAAAAACTGTTTTTT
j_gene: TRBJ2-2; v_gene: TRBV2; len: 17; abundance: -; d_gene: TRBD2; CDR3aa: CASRDSRLAGGTGELFF; CDR3nt: TGTGCCAGCAGAGATTCCCGACTAGCGGGGGGCACCGGGGAGCTGTTTTTT
j_gene: TRBJ1-2; v_gene: TRBV28; len: 13; abundance: -; d_gene: -; CDR3aa: CASSPGHHYGYTF; CDR3nt: TGTGCCAGCAGTCCCGGGCACCACTATGGCTACACCTTC
j_gene: TRBJ2-7; v_gene: TRBV6-1; len: 13; abundance: -; d_gene: -; CDR3aa: CASSDGNSYEQYF; CDR3nt: TGTGCCAGCAGTGACGGGAACTCCTACGAGCAGTACTTC
j_gene: TRBJ2-3; v_gene: TRBV9; len: 18; abundance: once; d_gene: TRBD2; CDR3aa: CASSVGTSGGEVTDTQYF; CDR3nt: TGTGCCAGCAGCGTAGGGACTAGCGGGGGGGAAGTCACAGATACGCAGTATTTT
j_gene: TRBJ2-2; v_gene: TRBV11-3; len: 15; abundance: -; d_gene: -; CDR3aa: CASSLLLGGTGELFF; CDR3nt: TGTGCCAGCAGCTTACTTTTAGGGGGAACCGGGGAGCTGTTTTTT
j_gene: TRBJ2-3; v_gene: TRBV2; len: 13; abundance: once; d_gene: -; CDR3aa: CASSGQISDTQYF; CDR3nt: TGTGCCAGCAGCGGACAGATCTCGGATACGCAGTATTTT
j_gene: TRBJ2-3; v_gene: TRBV2; len: 16; abundance: -; d_gene: TRBD1; CDR3aa: CASSESWTGAEDTQYF; CDR3nt: TGTGCCAGCAGTGAAAGTTGGACAGGGGCGGAAGATACGCAGTATTTT
j_gene: TRBJ1-4; v_gene: TRBV30; len: 13; abundance: -; d_gene: -; CDR3aa: CAWSGQRREKLFF; CDR3nt: TGTGCCTGGAGTGGGCAGAGGAGAGAAAAACTGTTTTTT
j_gene: TRBJ1-3; v_gene: TRBV30; len: 13; abundance: -; d_gene: -; CDR3aa: CAWSANSGNTIYF; CDR3nt: TGTGCCTGGAGTGCTAACAGCGGAAACACCATATATTTT
j_gene: TRBJ1-2; v_gene: TRBV10-3; len: 14; abundance: -; d_gene: -; CDR3aa: CAISETGDPNGYTF; CDR3nt: TGTGCCATCAGTGAGACCGGGGACCCGAATGGCTACACCTTC
j_gene: TRBJ2-3; v_gene: TRBV21-1; len: 15; abundance: few; d_gene: -; CDR3aa: CASSTPGPSTDTQYF; CDR3nt: TGTGCCAGCAGCACGCCGGGACCAAGCACAGATACGCAGTATTTT
j_gene: TRBJ2-7; v_gene: TRBV11-2; len: 16; abundance: once; d_gene: -; CDR3aa: CASTPFRFGSSYEQYF; CDR3nt: TGTGCCAGCACCCCTTTTCGTTTCGGTAGCTCCTACGAGCAGTACTTC
j_gene: TRBJ1-2; v_gene: TRBV27; len: 14; abundance: -; d_gene: -; CDR3aa: CASSRLDMGYGYTF; CDR3nt: TGTGCCAGCAGTCGACTTGACATGGGATATGGCTACACCTTC
j_gene: TRBJ1-1; v_gene: TRBV7-6; len: 14; abundance: few; d_gene: -; CDR3aa: CASRQTGTAAEAFF; CDR3nt: TGTGCCAGCAGACAGACAGGTACCGCGGCTGAAGCTTTCTTT
j_gene: TRBJ2-1; v_gene: TRBV4-1; len: 14; abundance: -; d_gene: TRBD2; CDR3aa: CASRGEGGGNEQFF; CDR3nt: TGCGCCAGCAGGGGGGAGGGAGGAGGCAATGAGCAGTTCTTC
j_gene: TRBJ2-7; v_gene: TRBV11-2; len: 14; abundance: few; d_gene: TRBD1; CDR3aa: CASSSRTGEAEQYF; CDR3nt: TGTGCCAGCAGCTCAAGGACAGGGGAGGCCGAGCAGTACTTC
j_gene: TRBJ2-1; v_gene: TRBV4-1; len: 15; abundance: once; d_gene: TRBD2; CDR3aa: CASSQTAGGLNEQFF; CDR3nt: TGCGCCAGCAGCCAAACAGCGGGGGGGCTCAATGAGCAGTTCTTC
j_gene: TRBJ2-1; v_gene: TRBV5-4; len: 13; abundance: once; d_gene: -; CDR3aa: CASSLLQVNEQFF; CDR3nt: TGTGCCAGCAGCTTGTTGCAGGTCAATGAGCAGTTCTTC